These 8 T cell receptor beta chains share one sample of origin, sequenced in a study of beta chain features in type 1 diabetes. The investigators reverse transcribed all of the isolated RNA, so they sequenced expressed TCRB transcripts. Generated by immunoSEQ multiplex PCR, the TCRdb table keeps only in-frame clones and is missing some. The repertoire holds hundreds of thousands of clones, with 17% as singletons. Sequenced input: naive CD4+ T cells from blood. These receptors were taken from a woman younger than 30 in good health.

The chain carries TRBV19 and TRBJ1-5, with 8 positions matching TRBD1. Germline CDR1 is LNHDA and CDR2 is SQIVND (reference sequence). CDR3 size: 16 residues. The trim removed 2 bases at V and 7 bases at J, leaving 10 bases unmatched. The CDR3: CASSIPGQGIRQPQHF. CDR3 bases: TGTGCCAGTAGTATACCAGGACAGGGAATAAGGCAGCCCCAGCATTTT.

J is TRBJ2-1 and V is TRBV5-4; D unresolved. The CDR3 consists of 14 residues. The germline V gene has CDR1 SGHNT and CDR2 YYREEE (reference sequence). V was shortened by 0 bases and J by 9 bases, with 13 bases between the two germline ends. The CDR3 DNA reads TGTGCCAGCAGCTTGGGCCCAGGCCGTGGTGAGCAGTTCTTC. Its translation: CASSLGPGRGEQFF.

In its sample, this clone was seen a few times. The V gene is TRBV18, the J gene TRBJ2-5; D is ambiguous. The CDR3 runs to 13 residues. The germline CDR1 and CDR2 sequences are KGHSH and LQKENI. Trimming cost V 5 bases and J 2 bases, with 9 bases left between them. This CDR3 reads CASSGQKQETQYF. The CDR3 DNA sequence: TGTGCCAGCTCAGGCCAGAAACAAGAGACCCAGTACTTC.

This clone has just a few counts. The CDR3 DNA sequence: TGTGCCAGCAGTGCCTTGGAGGGGAGGGAGACCCAGTACTTC. Translation gives CASSALEGRETQYF. The chain recombines TRBV6-5 with TRBJ2-5; TRBD2 is a possible D gene (6 bases). Per the germline V gene, CDR1 is MNHEY and CDR2 is SVGAGI. The CDR3 length is 14 residues. Trimming shortened V by 5 bases and J by 5 bases, and 15 bases separated the two germline ends.

A few counts support this clone. V is TRBV19 and J is TRBJ1-5; D is possibly TRBD1 (6 bases). The V and J ends lost 1 base and 2 bases respectively, with 9 bases between them. This CDR3 contains 15 residues. Germline values: CDR1 LNHDA, CDR2 SQIVND (reference sequence). The CDR3 loop is CASSIGQVGNQPQHF. CDR3 bases: TGTGCCAGTAGTATAGGACAGGTCGGCAATCAGCCCCAGCATTTT. Together with reference TRBV19 and TRBJ1-5, the CDR3 gives the full variable domain: DGGITQSPKYLFRKEGQNVTLSCEQNLNHDAMYWYRQDPGQGLRLIYYSQIVNDFQKGDIAEGYSVSREKKESFPLTVTSAQKNPTAFYLCASSIGQVGNQPQHFGDGTRLSIL.

The chain carries TRBV15 and TRBJ1-2; possibly TRBD1 for D (6 bases). Germline loops: CDR1 LNHNV, CDR2 YYDKDF (reference sequence). This CDR3 is 15 amino acids long. V was trimmed by 5 bases and J by 4 bases, leaving 17 bases between them. CDR3 sequence (DNA): TGTGCCACCAGCCAGCAGGGGAATTACCCCTATGGCTACACCTTC. It translates to CATSQQGNYPYGYTF.

This clone was picked up a small number of times. The rearrangement uses TRBV7-9 and TRBJ1-1; no reliable D call. CDR1 and CDR2 (germline): SEHNR, FQNEAQ (reference sequence). The CDR3 sequence is 13 residues long. Trimming stripped 7 bases from V and 1 base from J, with 10 bases between. The chain's CDR3 is CASTVQENTEAFF. The CDR3, as DNA: TGTGCCAGCACGGTCCAGGAGAACACTGAAGCTTTCTTT.

This clone was observed a handful of times. The chain combines TRBV6-6 with TRBJ2-4; TRBD1 aligns across 7 bases. The V gene end was trimmed by 2 bases and the J gene end by 3 bases; junction bases not matched to a gene: 7. CDR3 length: 16 amino acids. Germline CDR1 is MNHNY and CDR2 is SVGAGI (reference sequence). The DNA of the CDR3 is TGTGCCAGCAGTTACGCGACAGGGAATGTCAAAAACATTCAGTACTTC. This gives the protein CASSYATGNVKNIQYF.